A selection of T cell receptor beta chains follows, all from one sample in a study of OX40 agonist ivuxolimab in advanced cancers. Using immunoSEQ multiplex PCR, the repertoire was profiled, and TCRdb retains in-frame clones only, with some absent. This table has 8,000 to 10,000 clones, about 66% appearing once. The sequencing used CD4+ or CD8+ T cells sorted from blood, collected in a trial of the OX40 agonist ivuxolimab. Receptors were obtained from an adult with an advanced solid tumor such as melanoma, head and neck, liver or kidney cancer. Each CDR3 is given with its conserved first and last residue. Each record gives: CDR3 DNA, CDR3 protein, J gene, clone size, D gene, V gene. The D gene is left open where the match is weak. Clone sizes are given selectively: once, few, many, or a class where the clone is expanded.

TGTGCCAGCAGTGAAGCTACAGGGACAGGGGGCGGCTACACCTTC	CASSEATGTGGGYTF	TRBJ1-2	NA	TRBD1	TRBV6-1
TGTGCCAGCACAGCAGGGGACTATGGCTACACCTTC	CASTAGDYGYTF	TRBJ1-2	NA	NA	TRBV7-9
TGCGCCAGCAGCCAAGATCCCCTCTCAGGGGATGAGCAGTTCTTC	CASSQDPLSGDEQFF	TRBJ2-1	NA	NA	TRBV4-1
TGTGCCAGCAGCTTAGATACGGTACTAGCGGGATTGGTGGAGCTGTTTTTT	CASSLDTVLAGLVELFF	TRBJ2-2	NA	TRBD2	TRBV7-9
TGTGCCAGCAGCCCCCCGGGGGCCGGGCCCTACAATGAGCAGTTCTTC	CASSPPGAGPYNEQFF	TRBJ2-1	NA	NA	TRBV5-8
TGTGCCAGCAGCCTCCCGACAAGAGGGGTATCTGGAAACACCATATATTTT	CASSLPTRGVSGNTIYF	TRBJ1-3	NA	NA	TRBV28
TGTGCCAGCAGTTTCAGGGAGTACTACGAGCAGTACTTC	CASSFREYYEQYF	TRBJ2-7	NA	NA	TRBV28
TGTGCCAGCAGTTTAAGGGCAGGGGGACTGAACACCGGGGAGCTGTTTTTT	CASSLRAGGLNTGELFF	TRBJ2-2	many	NA	TRBV27
TGTGCCTGGAGTGCAGCCGTGGGGGGGGGCGGGCTAGTGGCCTACAATGAGCAGTTCTTC	CAWSAAVGGGGLVAYNEQFF	TRBJ2-1	NA	NA	TRBV30
TGTGCCAGCGCCCGCGGAGGGGATGAAAAACTGTTTTTT	CASARGGDEKLFF	TRBJ1-4	NA	NA	TRBV27
TGTGCCAGCATCCCATCGGGGGGAGAGACCCAGTACTTC	CASIPSGGETQYF	TRBJ2-5	NA	TRBD2	TRBV5-5
TGTGCCAGCAGTTTATCGGGGGGCAGACTGTTTTTT	CASSLSGGRLFF	TRBJ1-4	NA	NA	TRBV27
TGTGCCACCAGCAGTCCCGGGGCCAGCGCCTACAATGAGCAGTTCTTC	CATSSPGASAYNEQFF	TRBJ2-1	NA	NA	TRBV15
TGTGCCTGGAGTGATTCGGACAGCCCCTACGAGCAGTACTTC	CAWSDSDSPYEQYF	TRBJ2-7	NA	NA	TRBV30
TGTGCCAGCAGCCCGGTAAGATCAACCGGGCCAAGGGGCGGCGAGCAGTACTTC	CASSPVRSTGPRGGEQYF	TRBJ2-7	few	NA	TRBV11-2
TGTGCCAGCAGCTCCGGGACAGACCGGACATGGGGCTACACCTTC	CASSSGTDRTWGYTF	TRBJ1-2	NA	TRBD1	TRBV7-9
TGTGCCAGCAGCCTTGGGCCCTCTGGCGAGCAGTACTTC	CASSLGPSGEQYF	TRBJ2-7	NA	NA	TRBV7-6
TGTGCCAGCAGCTCGACTAGCGGGCCCTTAGGGCAGTTCTTC	CASSSTSGPLGQFF	TRBJ2-1	few	TRBD2	TRBV11-2
TGTGCCAGCTCACCGGACAGGGACCCAGATACGCAGTATTTT	CASSPDRDPDTQYF	TRBJ2-3	NA	TRBD1	TRBV18
TGTGCCAGCAGCCAAGATTGGGTATCCCGTTTGGAAGCTTTCTTT	CASSQDWVSRLEAFF	TRBJ1-1	few	NA	TRBV4-2
TGTGCCAGCAGCCCATACCCCGACCCTAATGAAAAACTGTTTTTT	CASSPYPDPNEKLFF	TRBJ1-4	NA	NA	TRBV28
TGTGCCAGCAGCCCAAGGGCAGCCACCTCCACCTACGAGCAGTACTTC	CASSPRAATSTYEQYF	TRBJ2-7	few	NA	TRBV7-8
TGTGCCAGCAGCCAGGTGGGAATCCCCGGCGGGGAGCTGTTTTTT	CASSQVGIPGGELFF	TRBJ2-2	few	NA	TRBV11-2
TGTGCCAGCAGCACAGGGACGGCGGGAGCGAACGAGCAGTACTTC	CASSTGTAGANEQYF	TRBJ2-7	NA	NA	TRBV6-1
TGCGCCAGCAGCCACCAAGGGGGGGCCGGGGGCGAGACCCAGTACTTC	CASSHQGGAGGETQYF	TRBJ2-5	NA	NA	TRBV4-1
TGTGCCAGCATTCCTAGCGCTTCCTACGAGCAGTACTTC	CASIPSASYEQYF	TRBJ2-7	large	NA	TRBV2
TGTGCCAGCAGCCAAGATACGACCTGGGCTGGGGCCAACGTCCTGACTTTC	CASSQDTTWAGANVLTF	TRBJ2-6	NA	NA	TRBV14
TGTGCCAGTAGTTACAGGGAACCTGGAAACACCATATATTTT	CASSYREPGNTIYF	TRBJ1-3	NA	NA	TRBV19
TGCGCCAGCAGCCAAGATCGGACCGGGACAGGGGGACTTGAGCAGTTCTTC	CASSQDRTGTGGLEQFF	TRBJ2-1	NA	TRBD1	TRBV4-1
TGTGCCAGCAGCCGACTAGGGGAGCCAGGGAACACCGGGGAGCTGTTTTTT	CASSRLGEPGNTGELFF	TRBJ2-2	NA	NA	TRBV28
TGTGCCAGCAGTGCTAGCTCCTACAATGAGCAGTTCTTC	CASSASSYNEQFF	TRBJ2-1	NA	NA	TRBV6-4
TGTGCCAGCAGTTCGGCTCACCTAACGACAGGGGGCGGGTACGAGCAGTACTTC	CASSSAHLTTGGGYEQYF	TRBJ2-7	medium-sized	TRBD1	TRBV28
TGCGCCAGCAGCTTGATCGGAGGGTTCGGGTACTATGGCTACACCTTC	CASSLIGGFGYYGYTF	TRBJ1-2	NA	NA	TRBV5-1
TGCGCCAGCAGCTTGTTCGGGAGTGGAGAGACCCAGTACTTC	CASSLFGSGETQYF	TRBJ2-5	NA	NA	TRBV5-1
TGTGCCACCCTATCCGTCAGGGGACATTACTACGAGCAGTACTTC	CATLSVRGHYYEQYF	TRBJ2-7	many	NA	TRBV7-8
TGCAGCGTACCTATTAGGGAACACTCCTACAATGAGCAGTTCTTC	CSVPIREHSYNEQFF	TRBJ2-1	NA	NA	TRBV29-1
TGCGCCAGCAGCTTTAAGGATGGCCCGGCTCACTCTGGAAACACCATATATTTT	CASSFKDGPAHSGNTIYF	TRBJ1-3	NA	NA	TRBV5-1
TGTGCCAGCAGCCATCTCGGGGGGACAGGGCTGGAGAATGAGCAGTTCTTC	CASSHLGGTGLENEQFF	TRBJ2-1	NA	TRBD1	TRBV7-9
TGTGCCAGCAGCTTAGATGGCTCTGGGGCCAACGTCCTGACTTTC	CASSLDGSGANVLTF	TRBJ2-6	NA	NA	TRBV7-6
TGCAGCGTTGAAGTGAACACTGAAGCTTTCTTT	CSVEVNTEAFF	TRBJ1-1	many	NA	TRBV29-1
TGTGCCAGCTGGGACAGGGGAAATGAGCAGTTCTTC	CASWDRGNEQFF	TRBJ2-1	NA	TRBD1	TRBV27
TGTGCCAGCAGCCAACACAGGGGGCTGTGGTATGGCTACACCTTC	CASSQHRGLWYGYTF	TRBJ1-2	NA	TRBD1	TRBV5-6
TGTGCCTGGAGCGGACTAGCGGAGAACACCGGGGAGCTGTTTTTT	CAWSGLAENTGELFF	TRBJ2-2	NA	TRBD2	TRBV30